The entry below describes one TCR beta chain. The data belong to a study of blood T cell repertoires in COVID-19. Across the study: Collection of acute and convalescent COVID-19 samples took place in the United States, Italy and Spain.

Data came from immunoSEQ multiplex PCR; TCRdb stores just in-frame clones and leaves some out. The profile shows 200,000 to 300,000 clones, approximately 88% of them singletons. Those enrolled, adults aged roughly 18 to 100 years, came from about two dozen US areas. Cohorts were assigned according to the clinical history that participants reported. The origin of this receptor is a woman in her forties with acute COVID-19. Source material: PBMCs or T cells enriched from blood (not recorded which).

CDR3 in DNA: TGTGCCAGTAGTGTACCACAGGGGATCCGGGGTGGCTACACCTTC. This translates into CASSVPQGIRGGYTF. This chain uses TRBV19 with TRBJ1-2; 7 bases agree with TRBD1. CDR3 length: 15 amino acids. Germline V CDR1 and CDR2: LNHDA, SQIVND (reference sequence). The V gene end was trimmed by 5 bases and the J gene end by 7 bases; junction bases not matched to a gene: 13.